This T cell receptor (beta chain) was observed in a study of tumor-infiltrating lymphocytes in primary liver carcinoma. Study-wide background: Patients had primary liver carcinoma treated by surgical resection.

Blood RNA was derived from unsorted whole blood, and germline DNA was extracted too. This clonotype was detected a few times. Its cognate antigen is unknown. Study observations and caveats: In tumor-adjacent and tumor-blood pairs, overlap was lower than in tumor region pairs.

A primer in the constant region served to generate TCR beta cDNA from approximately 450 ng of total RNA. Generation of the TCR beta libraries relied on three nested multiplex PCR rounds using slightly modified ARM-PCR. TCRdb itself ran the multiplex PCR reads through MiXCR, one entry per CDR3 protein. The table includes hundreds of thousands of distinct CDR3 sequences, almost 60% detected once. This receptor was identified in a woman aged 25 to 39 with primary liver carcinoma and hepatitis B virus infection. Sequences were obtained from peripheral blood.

CDR3 nucleotide sequence: TGTGCCAGCAGCTTCGGGACTAGCAGTGAGCAGTACTTC. Encoded protein: CASSFGTSSEQYF. V usage is TRBV11-2 and J usage is TRBJ2-7; 9 nucleotides match TRBD2. V lost 3 bases, J lost 7 bases, and 4 bases stayed unmatched. Germline assignment: CDR1 SGHAT and CDR2 FQNNGV. The CDR3 spans 13 residues.